This T cell receptor beta chain was sequenced for a study of T cells in Graves' hyperthyroidism and ophthalmopathy. Study-level findings and limits: Most clonotypes that expanded in the thyroid above 0.001 also showed up in blood. Ophthalmopathy stood apart from stable hyperthyroidism in a 13 V-J model.

The study left out patients who had uncontrolled infection, other autoimmune disease, pregnancy or lactation. Amplification of TCR beta CDR3 regions was performed using RNA transcripts as template. RT-PCR in the first round (using the HTBI primer set) targeted the TCR CDR3. TCRdb ran MiXCR on the multiplex PCR reads and lists one entry per CDR3 protein. The table records approximately 640,000 distinct CDR3 sequences, about 17% of them present only once. This clonotype was seen at least ten times. The target antigen is unknown. Looked up from germline, CDR1 is LGHDT and CDR2 is YNNKEL (reference sequence). The CDR3 runs to 15 residues. The V end lost 4 bases, the J end lost 0 bases, and 10 bases lay between the germline ends.

Sequences were obtained from blood. The sequence was obtained from a woman in her twenties or thirties with Graves' hyperthyroidism. This chain uses TRBV3-1 with TRBJ1-3; no clear D. In DNA form, the CDR3 reads TGTGCCAGCAGCCGGCTTCGAACCTCTGGAAACACCATATATTTT. Encoded protein: CASSRLRTSGNTIYF.